This TCR beta chain appears in the sequencing data of a study of blood T cell repertoires in COVID-19. Study details: Acute and convalescent COVID-19 specimens originated in the United States, Italy and Spain. Sample material is recorded as cDNA or gDNA derived from T cells, B-cell-depleted T cells, or PBMCs.

Original methodology: Researchers report that nucleated cell counts were estimated from reference gene primer amplification. Sequencing was performed with immunoSEQ multiplex PCR; in TCRdb, only in-frame clones are kept and a portion is missing. V, J and clone size are taken as reported in that table, and D and trimming were inferred from the DNA itself. There are about 270,000 clones in the sample; about 87% occur only once, and approximately 3.8% lies in the top ten. CDR1 is SGHTA, CDR2 FQGNSA, per germline. V gave up 3 bases and J gave up 1 base, with 9 bases separating them. CDR3 length: 14 residues.

The specimen was peripheral blood. This chain connects TRBV7-2 to TRBJ1-1; TRBD1 might be the D (5 bases). The receptor was derived from a man aged 55 to 70 who had recovered from COVID-19. The CDR3 bases are TGTGCCAGCAGCTTCGACAGAAGGAACACTGAAGCTTTCTTT. Translating gives CASSFDRRNTEAFF.